Following are 27 T cell receptor beta chains from one sample sequenced in a study of CD8+ T cells in alopecia areata. In each case, RNA was isolated and then reverse transcribed into cDNA as the sequencing template. The assay was immunoSEQ multiplex PCR, and TCRdb's table has in-frame clones only and misses some. The sample yields around 150,000 clones, approximately 65% seen once. Source material: CD8+ T cells sorted from blood. These receptors were obtained from a human donor in good health.

The chain joins TRBV7-9 to TRBJ1-1; the D is unclear. This CDR3 has 13 residues. Germline loops: CDR1 SEHNR, CDR2 FQNEAQ (reference sequence). Trimming cost V 3 bases and J 3 bases, with 8 bases left between them. The CDR3 protein is CASSLQRDTEAFF. DNA for the CDR3: TGTGCCAGCAGCTTGCAAAGGGACACTGAAGCTTTCTTT.

This clone was detected a few times. The chain joins TRBV19 to TRBJ2-7, with a weak D call TRBD2 (6 bases). Germline-derived CDR1 and CDR2 are LNHDA and SQIVND (reference sequence). V shed 7 bases and J shed 6 bases, with 10 bases lying between them. The CDR3 loop spans 11 amino acids. The CDR3 coding sequence is TGTGCCAGTACCGCGGGGAGCGAGCAGTACTTC. It encodes CASTAGSEQYF.

In this sample, this clone turned up once. The sample holds other DNA sequences that translate to the same CDR3. The rearrangement joins TRBV29-1 to TRBJ2-2, with no clear D. V was pared by 4 bases and J by 5 bases, with 5 bases between. Germline loops: CDR1 SQVTM, CDR2 ANQGSEA. The CDR3 loop spans 11 amino acids. CDR3 bases: TGCAGCGTTGGGGAAACCGGGGAGCTGTTTTTT. Its translation: CSVGETGELFF.

CDR3 sequence reads: CSVEVRGTSSGANVLTF. CDR3 DNA sequence: TGCAGCGTTGAAGTCAGGGGAACTAGCTCTGGGGCCAACGTCCTGACTTTC. The genes are TRBV29-1 and TRBJ2-6, with D tentatively TRBD1 (6 bases). Trimming took 1 base from V and 0 from J, leaving 13 bases between them. Germline V gene sequence: CDR1 SQVTM, CDR2 ANQGSEA. This CDR3 contains 17 residues.

The chain couples TRBV4-1 to TRBJ2-3; D possibly corresponds to TRBD2 (6 bases). The CDR3 spans 17 residues. Germline assignment: CDR1 MGHRA and CDR2 YSYEKL. Trimming removed 4 bases at V and 0 bases at J, with 17 bases between. The CDR3 nucleotides read TGCGCCAGCAGCCCAACCACCCGGGAGAGGAGCACAGATACGCAGTATTTT. It specifies CASSPTTRERSTDTQYF.

This clone has a handful of counts. This chain connects TRBV25-1 to TRBJ2-7, with D tentatively TRBD1 (5 bases). The germline V gene has CDR1 MGHDK and CDR2 SYGVNS. CDR3 length equals 13 residues. V was pared by 5 bases and J by 3 bases, with 11 bases between. CDR3 nucleotide sequence: TGTGCCAGCAGTCCGGGCAGGGTCTACGAGCAGTACTTC. This sequence encodes CASSPGRVYEQYF.

This chain connects TRBV27 to TRBJ2-1, with TRBD2 identical over 8 bases. The CDR3 runs to 15 residues. Trimming took 0 bases from V and 4 from J; bases not matched to a gene: 2. CDR1 is MNHEY, CDR2 SMNVEV, per germline (reference sequence). CDR3 DNA: TGTGCCAGCAGTTTATCAGCGGGAGTATACAATGAGCAGTTCTTC. Protein sequence: CASSLSAGVYNEQFF.

The chain recombines TRBV2 with TRBJ1-1; no clear D. The CDR3 contains 12 residues. Trimming pared 8 bases from V and 3 bases from J, leaving 10 bases between. Germline lookup yields CDR1 SNHLY and CDR2 FYNNEI. Written as DNA, the CDR3 is TGTGCCAGCCGGAAGTCTGACACTGAAGCTTTCTTT. Translation: CASRKSDTEAFF.

V is TRBV6-1 and J is TRBJ1-1; D is unclear. CDR1 and CDR2 from the germline V gene are MNHNS and SASEGT. The CDR3 loop spans 13 amino acids. The ends were cut back, 2 bases at V and 6 bases at J, with 10 bases in the middle. As DNA, the CDR3 is TGTGCCAGCAGTGAACCCCCGAGGGCTGAAGCTTTCTTT. The encoded protein is CASSEPPRAEAFF.

The rearrangement uses TRBV11-2 and TRBJ2-5, with D tentatively TRBD2 (6 bases). Looked up from germline, CDR1 is SGHAT and CDR2 is FQNNGV. The V end was cut by 0 bases, the J end by 5 bases, with 10 bases between. There are 14 residues in the CDR3. The CDR3 DNA sequence: TGTGCCAGCAGCTTAGACGCAGGGAGGGAGACCCAGTACTTC. It encodes CASSLDAGRETQYF.

This clone has a handful of counts. The V call is TRBV5-1, the J call TRBJ2-5; weak D call: TRBD2 (5 bases). Trimming left V 2 bases short and J 1 base short, with 9 bases between. The CDR3 has 14 residues. Germline V CDR1 and CDR2: SGHRS, YFSETQ. The CDR3 DNA reads as TGCGCCAGCAGCTTCTCGGGATCCCAAGAGACCCAGTACTTC. This sequence encodes CASSFSGSQETQYF.

The chain is built from TRBV27 and TRBJ2-1, with 11 bases lining up with TRBD2. This CDR3 is built from 19 residues. Germline assignment: CDR1 MNHEY and CDR2 SMNVEV (reference sequence). V was pared by 1 base and J by 6 bases, with 14 bases of the junction left unmatched. CDR3: CASSLLVLAGGPGANEQFF. CDR3 DNA sequence: TGTGCCAGCAGTTTATTAGTGCTAGCGGGAGGCCCCGGGGCCAATGAGCAGTTCTTC.

This sequence joins TRBV15 and TRBJ2-3; D may be TRBD2 (5 bases). V gave up 2 bases and J gave up 5 bases, with 14 bases separating them. The CDR3 consists of 15 residues. Looked up from germline, CDR1 is LNHNV and CDR2 is YYDKDF (reference sequence). The CDR3 sequence: CATSRFLEAKDTQYF. CDR3 sequence (DNA): TGTGCCACCAGCAGATTCTTGGAGGCAAAAGATACGCAGTATTTT.

This clone was seen a handful of times. The chain joins TRBV29-1 to TRBJ2-1; a possible D gene is TRBD2 (5 bases). The CDR3 spans 13 residues. Trimming took 5 bases from V and 1 from J, leaving 9 bases between them. Germline values: CDR1 SQVTM, CDR2 ANQGSEA. CDR3 protein: CSVPGNSYNEQFF. The CDR3 DNA follows: TGCAGCGTTCCGGGGAATTCCTACAATGAGCAGTTCTTC.

The chain joins TRBV25-1 to TRBJ2-2; maybe TRBD1 (5 bases). CDR1 and CDR2 (germline): MGHDK, SYGVNS. CDR3 length: 15 amino acids. V lost 2 bases and J lost 6, with 13 bases in between. In DNA form, the CDR3 reads TGTGCCAGCAGTGAAGGCGGAACAGGCGCCGGGGAGCTGTTTTTT. This translates into CASSEGGTGAGELFF.

The genes are TRBV29-1 and TRBJ2-1; 8 positions agree with TRBD2. Unmatched junction bases numbered 5, after V lost 2 bases and J lost 5 bases. Germline V gene sequence: CDR1 SQVTM, CDR2 ANQGSEA. CDR3 length equals 14 residues. The CDR3 DNA sequence: TGCAGCGTTGAACCCGGGACTAGAAACAATGAGCAGTTCTTC. As protein: CSVEPGTRNNEQFF.

The chain uses TRBV7-2 and TRBJ2-7; D unresolved. V was trimmed by 6 bases and J by 3 bases, leaving 6 bases between them. The length of the CDR3 is 11 residues. The V gene's germline CDR1 is SGHTA and CDR2 FQGNSA. CDR3 amino acids: CASREYYEQYF. The CDR3 DNA follows: TGTGCCAGCAGGGAGTACTACGAGCAGTACTTC.

The chain links TRBV4-1 to TRBJ2-7; TRBD2 might be the D (5 bases). Germline V gives CDR1 MGHRA, CDR2 YSYEKL. Trimming cost V 0 bases and J 0 bases, with 9 bases left between them. CDR3 length: 15 residues. CDR3 nucleotides: TGCGCCAGCAGCCAAGAGGGAACTAGCTCCTACGAGCAGTACTTC. Amino acid sequence: CASSQEGTSSYEQYF.

This clone appeared a single time. The chain combines TRBV25-1 with TRBJ2-7; the D is unclear. Germline V gene lookup returns CDR1 MGHDK and CDR2 SYGVNS. V lost 4 bases and J lost 2, with 3 bases in between. The CDR3 runs 11 residues. CDR3 sequence reads: CASSGAYEQYF. In nucleotides, the CDR3 is TGTGCCAGCAGTGGAGCCTACGAGCAGTACTTC.

The V and J genes are TRBV27 and TRBJ1-2, with 7 positions matching TRBD1. This CDR3 has 13 residues. The J segment lost 13 bases and the V segment lost 8 bases, leaving 16 bases of the junction unmatched. Germline lookup yields CDR1 MNHEY and CDR2 SMNVEV (reference sequence). The CDR3 protein is CASGSGWTGEGTF. The DNA of the CDR3 is TGTGCCAGCGGCTCCGGATGGACAGGAGAGGGCACCTTC.

The V call is TRBV11-2, the J call TRBJ2-5; D is perhaps TRBD1 or TRBD2 (6 bases each). The germline CDR1 and CDR2 sequences are SGHAT and FQNNGV. The length of the CDR3 is 14 residues. V was trimmed by 1 base and J by 5 bases, leaving 11 bases between them. CDR3 bases: TGTGCCAGCAGCTTAGTGGGGGCGGGGGAGACCCAGTACTTC. Its protein is CASSLVGAGETQYF.

The CDR3 is CAWSEGTGDEAFF. As DNA, the CDR3 is TGTGCCTGGAGTGAAGGGACAGGGGATGAAGCTTTCTTT. This sequence joins TRBV30 and TRBJ1-1; 10 positions agree with TRBD1. The germline V gene encodes CDR1 GTSNPN and CDR2 SVGIG (reference sequence). The V gene end was trimmed by 1 base and the J gene end by 7 bases; junction bases not matched to a gene: 3. The CDR3 has 13 amino acids.

This chain uses TRBV5-4 with TRBJ2-7; 14 bases line up with TRBD2. CDR1 and CDR2 (germline): SGHNT, YYREEE (reference sequence). The junction had 9 bases not matched to a gene; V was cut back by 2 bases and J by 2 bases. This CDR3 is built from 18 residues. The DNA for the CDR3 is TGTGCCAGCAGCTTCAGGGGACTAGCGGGAGCCGTCACCTACGAGCAGTACTTC. It encodes CASSFRGLAGAVTYEQYF.

CDR3 amino acids: CASGGKAFF. In DNA, the CDR3 is TGTGCCAGCGGAGGGAAAGCTTTCTTT. This chain connects TRBV2 to TRBJ1-1; D is ambiguous. Germline CDR1 is SNHLY and CDR2 is FYNNEI. The CDR3 is 9 residues long. Trimming left V 8 bases short and J 9 bases short, with 7 bases between.

In this sample, this clone turned up a few times. The chain has TRBV29-1 and TRBJ2-3; the D call may be TRBD1 or TRBD2 (6 bases each). The CDR3 consists of 11 residues. V was cut by 5 bases and J by 4 bases, with 7 bases left in between. The V gene's germline CDR1 is SQVTM and CDR2 ANQGSEA. CDR3 protein: CSVRGPDTQYF. DNA for the CDR3: TGCAGCGTTCGGGGGCCAGATACGCAGTATTTT.

The chain couples TRBV27 to TRBJ2-7, with D perhaps given as TRBD1 or TRBD2 (5 bases each). V lost 3 bases and J lost 7, with 13 bases in between. The CDR3 covers 13 residues. Germline assignment: CDR1 MNHEY and CDR2 SMNVEV (reference sequence). Written as DNA, the CDR3 is TGTGCCAGCAGTTTTCCCGGGGCAGGTGAGCAGTACTTC. The encoded protein is CASSFPGAGEQYF.

This chain connects TRBV4-1 to TRBJ1-1; unclear D gene. Germline CDR1 reads MGHRA; CDR2 reads YSYEKL. The CDR3 contains 12 residues. Trimming left V 8 bases short and J 0 bases short, with 7 bases between. The CDR3 coding sequence is TGCGCCAGCGCCGACGTGAACACTGAAGCTTTCTTT. Its translation: CASADVNTEAFF.